These 8 T cell receptor beta chains were sequenced from one sample in a study of PD-L1 blockade in urothelial cancer. The time point here: pretreatment peripheral blood. Sequenced by immunoSEQ multiplex PCR; TCRdb stores in-frame clones only, minus some. The sample lists 84,000 or so clones, approximately 81% occurring once. The source material was PBMCs, sampled around atezolizumab (anti-PD-L1) treatment. These receptors were obtained from a man in his 60s with urothelial cancer.

This clone was recorded a few times. This chain joins TRBV7-9 and TRBJ1-2, with D possibly TRBD1 on 6 matching bases. The length of the CDR3 is 14 residues. V dropped 3 bases and J dropped 9 bases, with 17 bases sitting between them. Looked up from germline, CDR1 is SEHNR and CDR2 is FQNEAQ (reference sequence). The CDR3 spells CASSFLRGQGSYTF. As DNA, the CDR3 is TGTGCCAGCAGCTTTTTGAGGGGTCAGGGGAGCTACACCTTC.

This clone was seen once. The genes are TRBV2 and TRBJ1-5; D uncertain. The CDR3 runs 14 residues. Germline-derived CDR1 and CDR2 are SNHLY and FYNNEI. V lost 0 bases and J lost 7, with 10 bases in between. The CDR3 nucleotides read TGTGCCAGCAGTGAAGCGTACACGGGGCAGCCCCAGCATTTT. It codes for CASSEAYTGQPQHF.

The chain combines TRBV5-1 with TRBJ1-1; D might be TRBD1 (6 bases). V lost 2 bases and J lost 0, with 11 bases in between. CDR1 is SGHRS, CDR2 YFSETQ, per germline. This CDR3 is 15 amino acids long. CDR3 sequence (DNA): TGCGCCAGCAGCTTTACAGGGCCGGTGAACACTGAAGCTTTCTTT. This encodes CASSFTGPVNTEAFF.

The chain uses TRBV7-3 and TRBJ2-7, with D perhaps TRBD2 (6 bases). Looked up from germline, CDR1 is SGHTA and CDR2 is FQGTGA. Trimming cost V 3 bases and J 7 bases, with 16 bases left between them. The CDR3 runs 14 residues. The chain's CDR3 is CASSFRGYGEEQYF. CDR3 bases: TGTGCCAGCAGCTTTCGGGGGTATGGAGAAGAGCAGTACTTC.

The chain links TRBV6-4 to TRBJ1-2; 7 nucleotides align to TRBD1. The CDR3 extends over 15 amino acids. Trimming removed 5 bases from V and 4 bases from J; junction bases left unmatched: 10. Germline lookup yields CDR1 MRHNA and CDR2 SNTAGT. This CDR3 is CASSRGDSALYGYTF. CDR3 sequence (DNA): TGTGCCAGCAGTAGAGGGGACAGCGCTCTCTATGGCTACACCTTC.

The genes are TRBV6-1 and TRBJ1-2; D is perhaps TRBD1 (5 bases). CDR3 length: 11 residues. The germline gives CDR1 MNHNS, CDR2 SASEGT. V lost 7 bases, J lost 5 bases, and 8 bases lay in between. CDR3 loop: CASIREYGYTF. CDR3 coding DNA: TGTGCCAGCATCAGGGAATATGGCTACACCTTC.

The gene calls are TRBV28 and TRBJ1-3; D is perhaps TRBD1 (5 bases). The V gene lost 4 bases and the J gene lost 0 bases, with 10 bases spanning the gap. The CDR3 length is 15 residues. The germline V gene has CDR1 MDHEN and CDR2 SYDVKM. The CDR3 sequence is CASSSTESSGNTIYF. DNA of the CDR3: TGTGCCAGCAGTTCGACAGAGAGCTCTGGAAACACCATATATTTT. The full variable domain, with the rest looked up from reference TRBV28 and TRBJ1-3, is DVKVTQSSRYLVKRTGEKVFLECVQDMDHENMFWYRQDPGLGLRLIYFSYDVKMKEKGDIPEGYSVSREKKERFSLILESASTNQTSMYLCASSSTESSGNTIYFGEGSWLTVV.

V usage is TRBV6-1 and J usage is TRBJ1-2; D not certain. CDR3 size: 11 residues. The germline gives CDR1 MNHNS, CDR2 SASEGT. The germline V and J ends were trimmed by 6 bases and 6 bases, with 8 bases remaining between them. The CDR3 spells CASRRLDGYTF. Here the CDR3 DNA reads TGTGCCAGCAGGAGGTTGGATGGCTACACCTTC.